This T cell receptor (beta chain) was found in a study of shared clonotypes between healthy human individuals. V was pared by 6 bases and J by 13 bases, with 13 bases between. The CDR3 totals 11 residues. Germline CDR1 MNHNS, CDR2 SASEGT. The table came from immunoSEQ multiplex PCR; TCRdb's copy has only in-frame clones and leaves some out. The sample lists about 1.5 million clones; roughly 96% were seen once. The chain has TRBV6-1 and TRBJ2-1; no clear D gene. The receptor was isolated from a man aged 25-45 years in good health. The sequenced sample was naive CD4+ T cells sorted from blood. Subset denoted: CD45RA+ positively selected. CDR3 bases: TGTGCCAGCAGCAGCCCTTACGTACAGTTCTTC. It codes for CASSSPYVQFF.